This is a list of T cell receptor beta chains from one sample in a study of blood T cell repertoires in COVID-19. Some clones are missing from TCRdb's copy, which holds only in-frame ones; the method was immunoSEQ multiplex PCR. This sample carries under 200,000 clones, roughly 81% of them seen once, and the ten largest clones take about 5%. Specimen: peripheral blood. Receptor source: a woman older than 75 with acute or convalescent COVID-19. Each CDR3 is given without its conserved first and last residue.

J,V,CDR3
TRBJ2-5,TRBV7-2,ASSLGNRDETQY
TRBJ2-3,TRBV29-1,SVEGHRDIGPDTQY
TRBJ2-1,TRBV18,ASSLSGAYNEQF
TRBJ1-5,TRBV12-3/TRBV12-4,ASSTRGDQPQH
TRBJ1-1,TRBV29-1,SATSGLNTEAF
TRBJ2-3,TRBV18,ASSPLRLAGVVDTQY
TRBJ2-1,TRBV7-2,ASSLASSGVTYNEQF
TRBJ1-2,TRBV29-1,SVTTGSRGNYGYT
TRBJ1-2,TRBV19,ASSPGGGYGYT
TRBJ1-4,TRBV19,ASSSGTGNEKLF
TRBJ2-5,TRBV7-7,ASSHSSGSAQETQY
TRBJ2-1,TRBV5-1,ASSLPGTSGNEQF
TRBJ1-1,TRBV27,ASSSVMNTEAF
TRBJ2-3,TRBV5-1,ASSFPEMREAPRDTQY
TRBJ1-6,TRBV5-1,ASSLAPPGQYNSPLH
TRBJ2-2,TRBV28,ASTLRTGKRRAGELF
TRBJ2-5,TRBV6-5,ASRVGHFQETQY
TRBJ1-1,TRBV6-4,ASSAGGTEAF
TRBJ1-1,TRBV7-9,ASSLGQGEAF
TRBJ1-2,TRBV28,ATRQGSYGYT
TRBJ2-1,TRBV4-2,ASSSGLAGNSYNEQF
TRBJ1-5,TRBV19,ASSLGQGDNQPQH
TRBJ2-2,TRBV4-3,ASSQETASGINTGELF
TRBJ1-1,TRBV5-1,ASSLYAWGDLNTEAF
TRBJ2-3,TRBV2,ASRGGLAGAGSTQY
TRBJ1-3,TRBV14,ASSQGSAGGTIY
TRBJ2-2,TRBV6-2/TRBV6-3,ASSFQGSGTGELF
TRBJ2-3,TRBV11-2,ASSPPLYSSDTQY
TRBJ2-1,TRBV5-1,ASSLDPGSGRALEQF
TRBJ1-2,TRBV28,ASSLGSGTGYGYT
TRBJ1-5,TRBV6-4,ASSFGSNQPQH
TRBJ2-7,TRBV29-1,SVLLAGEKDGEQY
TRBJ2-3,TRBV5-1,ASSLAEGTQY
TRBJ2-3,TRBV5-1,ASSLASLAGHTDTQY
TRBJ1-2,TRBV7-9,ASSLLQGDGYT
TRBJ2-3,TRBV24-1,ATKASGSTDTQY
TRBJ2-7,TRBV7-9,ASSVDRVQRGTYEQY
TRBJ2-7,TRBV6-5,ASRMGGRVGEQY
TRBJ2-1,TRBV7-2,ASSTARENEQF
TRBJ2-1,TRBV6-2/TRBV6-3,ASSYSPGTYNEQF
TRBJ1-4,TRBV19,ASRLTGRYEKLF
TRBJ2-6,TRBV28,ASSSQISGANVLT
TRBJ1-1,TRBV15,ATSSPRVVTEAF
TRBJ2-5,TRBV6-4,ASSLPPRETQY
TRBJ1-5,TRBV20-1,SASLWGGSNQPQH
TRBJ1-4,TRBV28,AHTTGTGSEKLF
TRBJ2-1,TRBV7-2,ASLRLADSYNEQF
TRBJ1-5,TRBV7-3,ASSLGGGSNQPQH
TRBJ1-5,TRBV7-2,ASSLTGNQPQH
TRBJ2-7,TRBV15,ATSTSSGSPYEQY
TRBJ1-1,TRBV12-3/TRBV12-4,ASRPTGGAEAF
TRBJ1-4,TRBV7-2,ASSQQGAYEKLF
TRBJ1-2,TRBV19,ASTLGRSQGFYGYT
TRBJ1-2,TRBV28,ASSGDREASGYT
TRBJ2-7,TRBV24-1,ATSDRTGPPYEQY
TRBJ1-4,TRBV7-9,ASSLHLDRAEKLF
TRBJ1-1,TRBV6-2/TRBV6-3,ASSYPRGLNTEAF